Below are 11 T cell receptor beta chains sequenced from a single sample in a study of patients and donors after allogeneic stem cell transplantation (dated by TCRdb to 2019 to 2021). The library was obtained by RT-PCR. Sequenced on a NextSeq 550. The public reads were quality trimmed at Q25 with fastp and then assembled into clones with MiXCR by TCRdb, keeping productive beta chains. All rows with the same CDR3 protein become a single entry with the most common DNA and genes. The sample records more than 150,000 distinct CDR3 sequences, 41% of which are singletons. The ten top clones hold about 30% of the sample. What was sequenced was blood, either unsorted or a sorted T cell fraction (not recorded which). The source of these receptors is a human donor who was either an allogeneic HSCT recipient or a stem cell or donor lymphocyte infusion donor (not recorded which). It is not recorded whose cells these are; they may come from a transplant donor.

The chain carries TRBV7-3 and TRBJ2-1, with 11 nucleotides matching TRBD2. This CDR3 comprises 15 residues. Trimming at V came to 4 bases and at J to 6 bases, leaving 5 bases not matched to a gene. From germline, CDR1 is SGHTA and CDR2 FQGTGA. Here the CDR3 DNA reads TGTGCCAGCAGCTCACTAGCGGGAGTGCCCAATGAGCAGTTCTTC. Translated: CASSSLAGVPNEQFF.

The rearrangement joins TRBV7-2 to TRBJ2-1; D possibly corresponds to TRBD2 (6 bases). The V gene lost 5 bases and the J gene lost 6 bases, with 11 bases spanning the gap. Germline lookup yields CDR1 SGHTA and CDR2 FQGNSA. This CDR3 is 13 amino acids long. The CDR3 DNA is TGTGCCAGCAGCGCACCTAGCGTCAATGAGCAGTTCTTC. Amino acids: CASSAPSVNEQFF.

V gene TRBV6-5 combines with J gene TRBJ2-7; the match to TRBD2 covers 8 bases. V dropped 3 bases and J dropped 0; count of bases not matched to a gene: 4. The germline V gene has CDR1 MNHEY and CDR2 SVGAGI. This CDR3 is built from 15 residues. This CDR3 is CASSYGTRSSYEQYF. CDR3 nucleotide sequence: TGTGCCAGCAGTTATGGGACTAGGAGCTCCTACGAGCAGTACTTC.

The chain couples TRBV9 to TRBJ1-3; unclear D gene. The CDR3 covers 13 residues. V lost 6 bases and J 0 bases, leaving 7 bases between the germline ends. Germline V lookup: CDR1 SGDLS, CDR2 YYNGEE. For the CDR3, the DNA is TGTGCCAGCAAGGAGAACTCTGGAAACACCATATATTTT. Its protein product is CASKENSGNTIYF.

The V call is TRBV6-6, the J call TRBJ1-5, with D tentatively TRBD1 (5 bases). This CDR3 has 17 residues. Germline values: CDR1 MNHNY, CDR2 SVGAGI (reference sequence). Trimming left V 2 bases short and J 0 bases short, with 14 bases between. The CDR3 region is CASSYRDGPYSNQPQHF. In nucleotides, the CDR3 is TGTGCCAGCAGTTACCGGGACGGTCCCTATAGCAATCAGCCCCAGCATTTT.

In its sample, this clonotype was seen a few times. The chain employs TRBV12-3 or TRBV12-4 and TRBJ1-4; D ambiguous. The CDR3 length is 14 residues. Deletions cut 0 bases from V and 7 bases from J, with 9 bases between. DNA for the CDR3: TGTGCCAGCAGTTTAGCATTCGGGAGTGAAAAACTGTTTTTT. Its protein product is CASSLAFGSEKLFF.

The chain couples TRBV7-2 to TRBJ2-3; D may correspond to TRBD1 or TRBD2 (5 bases each). CDR3 length equals 16 residues. V was trimmed by 3 bases and J by 5 bases, leaving 18 bases between them. Germline CDR1 reads SGHTA; CDR2 reads FQGNSA. In nucleotides, the CDR3 is TGTGCCAGCAGCTTCAATTGGGACCCCCCCAAAGATACGCAGTATTTT. This encodes CASSFNWDPPKDTQYF.

The rearrangement links TRBV4-3 to TRBJ2-2; 9 nucleotides agree with TRBD2. CDR3 length: 19 amino acids. Looked up from germline, CDR1 is LGHNA and CDR2 is YSLEER. V lost 1 base to trimming and J lost 0 bases; unmatched junction nucleotides: 9. Written as DNA, the CDR3 is TGCGCCAGCAGCCAAGTTTTGGCTAGCGGGGTTTCGAACACCGGGGAGCTGTTTTTT. This sequence encodes CASSQVLASGVSNTGELFF.

This clonotype has more than one count but fewer than ten. The chain has TRBV20-1 and TRBJ1-1; maybe TRBD1 (6 bases). Germline lookup yields CDR1 DFQATT and CDR2 SNEGSKA (reference sequence). The V and J ends lost 3 bases and 4 bases respectively, with 15 bases between them. The CDR3 spans 14 residues. The CDR3 here is CSARGAGIVTEAFF. CDR3 DNA: TGCAGTGCTAGGGGGGCAGGGATAGTCACTGAAGCTTTCTTT.

The chain is built from TRBV20-1 and TRBJ2-7; 7 bases are shared with TRBD1. The closer fit of TRBJ2-1 to the DNA end suggests the J call may be wrong. The germline CDR1 and CDR2 sequences are DFQATT and SNEGSKA (reference sequence). The CDR3 consists of 12 residues. The CDR3 coding sequence is TGCAGTGCCCCGGACAGGAACTACGAGCAGTTCTTC. Residues: CSAPDRNYEQFF.

This chain links TRBV4-3 with TRBJ1-5; D might be TRBD1 (5 bases). The CDR3 runs 16 residues. Looked up from germline, CDR1 is LGHNA and CDR2 is YSLEER. The ends were cut back, 4 bases at V and 1 base at J, with 14 bases in the middle. DNA for the CDR3: TGCGCCAGCAGCCCGTCTGCGGGGACGAGCAATCAGCCCCAGCATTTT. Translating gives CASSPSAGTSNQPQHF.